The 25 T cell receptor beta chains presented below share a single source sample, sequenced in a study of cytomegalovirus exposure and HLA in healthy donors. The PCR had 60 Vbeta and 13 Jbeta primers. Sequenced by immunoSEQ multiplex PCR; TCRdb stores in-frame clones only, minus some. The sample includes about 140,000 clones, less than 85% of them seen just once. Sequencing was done on a sample of PBMCs. These TCRs come from a woman aged 45-65 years in good health and CMV-seropositive.

The chain carries TRBV6-4 and TRBJ2-3, with D perhaps TRBD1 (6 bases). V dropped 6 bases and J dropped 0 bases, with 10 bases sitting between them. The CDR3 extends over 14 amino acids. CDR1 is MRHNA and CDR2 is SNTAGT in the germline V gene. Here the CDR3 reads CASSGQPSTDTQYF. As DNA, the CDR3 is TGTGCCAGCAGCGGACAGCCTAGCACAGATACGCAGTATTTT.

The genes are TRBV5-1 and TRBJ2-2, with 8 bases that match TRBD1. V was pared by 2 bases and J by 3 bases, with 3 bases of the junction left unmatched. Looked up from germline, CDR1 is SGHRS and CDR2 is YFSETQ. The length of the CDR3 is 15 residues. CDR3 coding DNA: TGCGCCAGCAGCTTCGACAGGGGTGACACCGGGGAGCTGTTTTTT. This encodes CASSFDRGDTGELFF.

The CDR3 DNA sequence: TGTGCCAGCAGCCTTATGAGCTACAATGAGCAGTTCTTC. Amino acids: CASSLMSYNEQFF. The rearrangement joins TRBV7-2 to TRBJ2-1; no definite D call. This CDR3 spans 13 amino acids. In germline, CDR1 is SGHTA, CDR2 FQGNSA. The V and J ends lost 5 bases and 3 bases respectively, with 8 bases between them.

V and J are TRBV19 and TRBJ2-3; TRBD2 might be the D (6 bases). This CDR3 is 16 amino acids long. Trimming cost V 5 bases and J 1 base, with 16 bases left between them. CDR1 and CDR2 (germline): LNHDA, SQIVND (reference sequence). The CDR3 spells CASSVGLLGGTDTQYF. DNA for the CDR3: TGTGCCAGTAGTGTGGGACTCCTGGGGGGCACAGATACGCAGTATTTT.

The genes are TRBV5-4 and TRBJ1-1; the D is unclear. Germline V CDR1 and CDR2: SGHNT, YYREEE (reference sequence). V dropped 4 bases and J dropped 1 base, with 14 bases sitting between them. CDR3 length equals 15 residues. The CDR3 sequence is CASSRSLAENTEAFF. CDR3 in DNA: TGTGCCAGCAGCCGATCCTTGGCCGAGAACACTGAAGCTTTCTTT. The entire variable domain, with the rest obtained from reference TRBV5-4 and TRBJ1-1, is as follows: ETGVTQSPTHLIKTRGQQVTLRCSSQSGHNTVSWYQQALGQGPQFIFQYYREEENGRGNFPPRFSGLQFPNYSSELNVNALELDDSALYLCASSRSLAENTEAFFGQGTRLTVV.

In this sample, this clone turned up a few times. The chain uses TRBV7-2 and TRBJ2-5; 9 nucleotides align to TRBD2. Germline V lookup: CDR1 SGHTA, CDR2 FQGNSA. J gave up 7 bases and V 5 bases, and 14 bases lay outside the gene matches. The CDR3 length is 16 residues. In nucleotides, the CDR3 is TGTGCCAGCAGCCCCCTCGGGGGACTAGCTTGGGGGACCCAGTACTTC. Translation: CASSPLGGLAWGTQYF.

CDR3 coding DNA: TGTGCCAGCAGCACGGACAGGGGGCGGAACACTGAAGCTTTCTTT. The encoded protein is CASSTDRGRNTEAFF. The chain carries TRBV7-9 and TRBJ1-1; 11 bases line up with TRBD1. The junction had 3 bases not matched to a gene; V was cut back by 5 bases and J by 1 base. CDR3 length: 15 residues. The germline V gene encodes CDR1 SEHNR and CDR2 FQNEAQ (reference sequence).

The chain employs TRBV18 and TRBJ2-4, with D maybe TRBD1 (6 bases). CDR3 size: 16 residues. Deletions cut 3 bases from V and 3 bases from J, with 15 bases between. Germline V gene data show CDR1 as KGHSH and CDR2 as LQKENI. In nucleotides, the CDR3 is TGTGCCAGCTCACCGTTTAATCGGACAGTCAAAAACATTCAGTACTTC. Translating gives CASSPFNRTVKNIQYF.

Written as DNA, the CDR3 is TGTGCCAGCGAAGCCTTCTCCTATAATTCACCCCTCCACTTT. Translated, it gives CASEAFSYNSPLHF. This rearrangement joins TRBV2 to TRBJ1-6; D is unresolved. This CDR3 is 14 amino acids long. Trimming left V 8 bases short and J 0 bases short, with 8 bases between. Germline CDR1 SNHLY, CDR2 FYNNEI. Variable domain in full (rest from reference TRBV2 and TRBJ1-6): EPEVTQTPSHQVTQMGQEVILRCVPISNHLYFYWYRQILGQKVEFLVSFYNNEISEKSEIFDDQFSVERPDGSNFTLKIRSTKLEDSAMYFCASEAFSYNSPLHFGNGTRLTVT.

The rearrangement uses TRBV6-6 and TRBJ1-1; unclear D gene. The CDR3 runs 13 residues. Germline values: CDR1 MNHNY, CDR2 SVGAGI (reference sequence). V lost 5 bases and J lost 4, with 11 bases in between. The CDR3 region is CASSQAGATEAFF. CDR3 coding DNA: TGTGCCAGCAGTCAGGCAGGTGCCACTGAAGCTTTCTTT.

J is TRBJ2-1 and V is TRBV5-1, with 9 bases fitting TRBD1. V lost 4 bases and J lost 1; bases outside the gene matches: 6. CDR1 and CDR2 from the germline V gene are SGHRS and YFSETQ. There are 16 residues in the CDR3. The DNA for the CDR3 is TGCGCCAGCAGCGCCGTTGGGACAGGGTCCTACAATGAGCAGTTCTTC. The encoded protein is CASSAVGTGSYNEQFF.

This clone was observed once. This chain links TRBV30 with TRBJ2-6; possible D gene TRBD2, 5 bases. V lost 2 bases and J 2 bases, leaving 10 bases between the germline ends. CDR3 size: 15 residues. Germline assignment: CDR1 GTSNPN and CDR2 SVGIG (reference sequence). The CDR3 DNA sequence: TGTGCCTGGAGTTCGGAGGATCCTGGGGCCAACGTCCTGACTTTC. Amino acid sequence: CAWSSEDPGANVLTF.

The chain's CDR3 is CSVGQKGGTGELFF. In DNA, the CDR3 is TGCAGCGTTGGACAGAAGGGAGGGACCGGGGAGCTGTTTTTT. This chain connects TRBV29-1 to TRBJ2-2; 7 bases fit TRBD2. The CDR3 spans 14 residues. CDR1 is SQVTM and CDR2 is ANQGSEA in the germline V gene. V lost 4 bases to trimming and J lost 5 bases; unmatched junction nucleotides: 7.

As concerns this clone: The same CDR3 is also encoded by other DNA sequences in this sample. This chain connects TRBV7-2 to TRBJ2-5, with a weak D call TRBD1 (6 bases). Trimming cost V 3 bases and J 3 bases, with 8 bases left between them. Germline V lookup: CDR1 SGHTA, CDR2 FQGNSA. CDR3 length: 13 residues. The CDR3 bases are TGTGCCAGCAGCTTCAACAGGGAAGAGACCCAGTACTTC. As protein: CASSFNREETQYF. Filled out from reference TRBV7-2 and TRBJ2-5, the complete variable domain reads GAGVSQSPSNKVTEKGKDVELRCDPISGHTALYWYRQSLGQGLEFLIYFQGNSAPDKSGLPSDRFSAERTGGSVSTLTIQRTQQEDSAVYLCASSFNREETQYFGPGTRLLVL.

The CDR3 protein is CASSYLRGNSNQPQHF. The CDR3 nucleotides read TGTGCCAGCAGTTACCTACGGGGAAATAGCAATCAGCCCCAGCATTTT. This chain links TRBV28 with TRBJ1-5; D is undetermined. The ends were cut back, 4 bases at V and 0 bases at J, with 13 bases in the middle. From germline, CDR1 is MDHEN and CDR2 SYDVKM. CDR3 size: 16 residues.

This chain connects TRBV28 to TRBJ1-1; 7 positions match TRBD1. There are 16 residues in the CDR3. V dropped 4 bases and J dropped 6; count of bases not matched to a gene: 14. CDR1 is MDHEN and CDR2 is SYDVKM in the germline V gene. The CDR3, as DNA: TGTGCCAGCAGTTCCACCTCCGAGGGGGCATACGCTGAAGCTTTCTTT. It yields the protein CASSSTSEGAYAEAFF.

This chain uses TRBV5-4 with TRBJ2-2, with TRBD1 matching over 8 bases. V gave up 4 bases and J gave up 1 base; unmatched junction bases: 6. The length of the CDR3 is 16 residues. Germline values: CDR1 SGHNT, CDR2 YYREEE (reference sequence). CDR3 loop: CASSPPGTGNTGELFF. The CDR3 DNA reads TGTGCCAGCAGCCCCCCCGGGACAGGGAACACCGGGGAGCTGTTTTTT. Filled out from reference TRBV5-4 and TRBJ2-2, the complete variable domain reads ETGVTQSPTHLIKTRGQQVTLRCSSQSGHNTVSWYQQALGQGPQFIFQYYREEENGRGNFPPRFSGLQFPNYSSELNVNALELDDSALYLCASSPPGTGNTGELFFGEGSRLTVL.

The rearrangement joins TRBV18 to TRBJ2-7; D uncertain. Germline CDR1 and CDR2: KGHSH and LQKENI. V lost 0 bases to trimming and J lost 0 bases, with 9 bases between them. CDR3 size: 15 residues. The CDR3 reads CASSPPSAGSYEQYF. Here the CDR3 DNA reads TGTGCCAGCTCACCACCGTCGGCAGGCTCCTACGAGCAGTACTTC.

This chain connects TRBV6-5 to TRBJ1-5; the D gene is possibly TRBD1 (5 bases). Trimming removed 6 bases from V and 2 bases from J, with 14 bases in between. This CDR3 has 15 amino acids. Per the germline V gene, CDR1 is MNHEY and CDR2 is SVGAGI. CDR3 nucleotides: TGTGCCAGCAGGGGGACCGGGGGGGGCAATCAGCCCCAGCATTTT. It specifies CASRGTGGGNQPQHF.

The table lists this clone with a few counts. The chain combines TRBV19 with TRBJ1-4; the D is unclear. Germline V gene lookup returns CDR1 LNHDA and CDR2 SQIVND (reference sequence). This CDR3 has 16 residues. Trimming pared 6 bases from V and 1 base from J, leaving 15 bases between. The CDR3 region is CASSRGDTRTNEKLFF. CDR3 DNA: TGTGCCAGTAGCCGGGGAGACACCCGAACTAATGAAAAACTGTTTTTT.

This rearrangement joins TRBV4-1 to TRBJ2-3; D uncertain. CDR1 and CDR2 from the germline V gene are MGHRA and YSYEKL. The V gene lost 2 bases and the J gene lost 1 base, with 7 bases spanning the gap. The CDR3 has 14 residues. The CDR3 reads CASSQITGTDTQYF. The CDR3 DNA sequence: TGCGCCAGCAGCCAAATAACAGGCACAGATACGCAGTATTTT.

This chain joins TRBV5-4 and TRBJ1-2; 7 bases align to TRBD1. The CDR3 runs to 14 residues. Germline V lookup: CDR1 SGHNT, CDR2 YYREEE (reference sequence). V trimming: 3 bases; J trimming: 5 bases; junction bases outside the gene matches: 7. The CDR3 DNA follows: TGTGCCAGCAGCTGGGAGCAGGGGGAATATGGCTACACCTTC. Its protein is CASSWEQGEYGYTF.

This clone was counted a single time. The chain recombines TRBV5-1 with TRBJ1-4; TRBD1 might be the D (5 bases). Trimming took 4 bases from V and 7 from J, leaving 17 bases between them. This CDR3 spans 15 amino acids. CDR1 and CDR2 (germline): SGHRS, YFSETQ. The DNA for the CDR3 is TGCGCCAGCAGCCGGGACGGGGGGGTTGGTGAAAAACTGTTTTTT. It translates to CASSRDGGVGEKLFF. Drawing the rest from reference TRBV5-1 and TRBJ1-4, the complete variable domain is KAGVTQTPRYLIKTRGQQVTLSCSPISGHRSVSWYQQTPGQGLQFLFEYFSETQRNKGNFPGRFSGRQFSNSRSEMNVSTLELGDSALYLCASSRDGGVGEKLFFGSGTQLSVL.

The CDR3 protein is CASSTGTSGNGISYEQYF. The CDR3 DNA follows: TGTGCCAGTAGCACCGGGACTAGCGGGAACGGGATCTCCTACGAGCAGTACTTC. The chain joins TRBV19 to TRBJ2-7; 13 nucleotides align to TRBD2. The CDR3 has 18 residues. Germline-derived CDR1 and CDR2 are LNHDA and SQIVND (reference sequence). The trim removed 6 bases at V and 0 bases at J, leaving 11 bases unmatched. The full variable domain, in which reference TRBV19 and TRBJ2-7 provide the parts outside the CDR3, is DGGITQSPKYLFRKEGQNVTLSCEQNLNHDAMYWYRQDPGQGLRLIYYSQIVNDFQKGDIAEGYSVSREKKESFPLTVTSAQKNPTAFYLCASSTGTSGNGISYEQYFGPGTRLTVT.

V gene TRBV2 combines with J gene TRBJ2-7; D is possibly TRBD1 (6 bases). Germline CDR1 reads SNHLY; CDR2 reads FYNNEI. V was pared by 5 bases and J by 4 bases, with 12 bases between. The CDR3 has 13 residues. The chain's CDR3 is CASSLQGRYEQYF. Here the CDR3 DNA reads TGTGCCAGCAGTTTACAGGGACGTTACGAGCAGTACTTC.